This T cell receptor beta chain was recovered during a study of blood T cell repertoires in COVID-19. Study summary: Sources were T cells, B-cell-depleted T cells, or PBMCs; the material itself was cDNA or gDNA.

Assay used: immunoSEQ multiplex PCR; TCRdb lists only in-frame clones, some missing. This table holds about 55,000 clones, roughly 79% found once. Sample: peripheral blood. The receptor was isolated from a human donor in a cohort sampled during active COVID-19.

In nucleotides, the CDR3 is TGCGCCAGCAGTCAAATGGGGATTCCGGGACAGGGGGGATACTATGGCTACACCTTC. Translation: CASSQMGIPGQGGYYGYTF. The chain is built from TRBV23-1 and TRBJ1-2, with 11 bases that match TRBD1. TRBV23-1 is an ORF for which the function is uncertain. The CDR3 consists of 19 residues. V was clipped by 2 bases and J by 3 bases; unmatched bases: 14.